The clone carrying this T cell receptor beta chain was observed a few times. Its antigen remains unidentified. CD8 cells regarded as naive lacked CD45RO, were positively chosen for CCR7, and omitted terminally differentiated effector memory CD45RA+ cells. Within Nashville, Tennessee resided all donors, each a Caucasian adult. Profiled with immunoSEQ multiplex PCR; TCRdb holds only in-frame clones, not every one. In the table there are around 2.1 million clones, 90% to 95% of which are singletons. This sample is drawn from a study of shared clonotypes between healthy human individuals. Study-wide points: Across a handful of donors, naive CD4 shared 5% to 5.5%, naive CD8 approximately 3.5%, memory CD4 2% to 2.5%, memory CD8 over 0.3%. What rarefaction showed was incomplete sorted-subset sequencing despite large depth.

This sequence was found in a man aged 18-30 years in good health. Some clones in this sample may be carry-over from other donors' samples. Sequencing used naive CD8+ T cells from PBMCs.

For the CDR3, the DNA is TGTGCCAGTAGTAAGTTGAGTGTCACTAGCAATCAGCCCCAGCATTTT. It translates to CASSKLSVTSNQPQHF. The rearrangement uses TRBV19 and TRBJ1-5; D gene unclear. Trimming left V 4 bases short and J 0 bases short, with 13 bases between. The CDR3 is made up of 16 amino acids. Germline V gene sequence: CDR1 LNHDA, CDR2 SQIVND (reference sequence).